This entry is about one T cell receptor (beta chain). The sample originates from a study of blood T cell repertoires in COVID-19. Some clones are missing from TCRdb's copy, which holds only in-frame ones; the method was immunoSEQ multiplex PCR. The data hold about 41,000 clones, with 80% to 90% observed a single time. CDR3 length: 21 residues. Unmatched junction bases numbered 17, after V lost 1 base and J lost 0 bases. The germline gives CDR1 LGHDT, CDR2 YNNKEL (reference sequence). The sample consisted of peripheral blood. V and J are TRBV3-1 (or the pseudogene TRBV3-2) and TRBJ2-4; 8 nucleotides align to TRBD1. The sequence was obtained from an elderly woman with active or convalescent COVID-19. The CDR3 protein is CASSQVPSGTGGYLAKNIQYF. CDR3 coding DNA: TGTGCCAGCAGCCAAGTCCCATCCGGTACAGGGGGATATTTAGCCAAAAACATTCAGTACTTC.